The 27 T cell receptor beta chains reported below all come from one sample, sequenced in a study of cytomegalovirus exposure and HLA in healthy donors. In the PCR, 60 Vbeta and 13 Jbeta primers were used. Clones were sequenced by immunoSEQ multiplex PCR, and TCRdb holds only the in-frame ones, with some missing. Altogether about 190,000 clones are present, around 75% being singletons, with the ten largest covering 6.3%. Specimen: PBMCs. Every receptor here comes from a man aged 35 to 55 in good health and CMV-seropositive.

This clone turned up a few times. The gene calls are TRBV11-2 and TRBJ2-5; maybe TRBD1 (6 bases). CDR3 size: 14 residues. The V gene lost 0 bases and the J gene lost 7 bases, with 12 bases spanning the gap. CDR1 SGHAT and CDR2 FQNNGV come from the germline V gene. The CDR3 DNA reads TGTGCCAGCAGCTTAGACACAGGGCGTGCGACCCAGTACTTC. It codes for CASSLDTGRATQYF. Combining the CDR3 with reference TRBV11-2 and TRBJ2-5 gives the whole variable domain EAGVAQSPRYKIIEKRQSVAFWCNPISGHATLYWYQQILGQGPKLLIQFQNNGVVDDSQLPKDRFSAERLKGVDSTLKIQPAKLEDSAVYLCASSLDTGRATQYFGPGTRLLVL.

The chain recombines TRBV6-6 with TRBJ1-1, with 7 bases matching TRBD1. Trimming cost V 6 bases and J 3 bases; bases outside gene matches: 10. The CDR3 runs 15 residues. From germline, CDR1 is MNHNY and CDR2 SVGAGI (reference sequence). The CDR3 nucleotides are TGTGCCAGCAGACCTTCCGACAGGGCGGACACTGAAGCTTTCTTT. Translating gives CASRPSDRADTEAFF.

DNA for the CDR3: TGTGCCAGCAGCTTAGTTATGGGACTTTCTAGCACAGATACGCAGTATTTT. This translates into CASSLVMGLSSTDTQYF. The genes are TRBV7-2 and TRBJ2-3, with D perhaps TRBD2 (6 bases). Trimming cost V 1 base and J 0 bases, with 14 bases left between them. Germline lookup yields CDR1 SGHTA and CDR2 FQGNSA. CDR3 size: 17 residues.

CDR3 sequence (DNA): TGTGCCAGCAGCCCCGGGACAGGGGGCTACGAGCAGTACTTC. As protein: CASSPGTGGYEQYF. The chain has TRBV21-1 and TRBJ2-7; the table's D call TRBD1 went unverified against the DNA. TRBV21-1 is an annotated pseudogene. The CDR3 is 14 residues long.

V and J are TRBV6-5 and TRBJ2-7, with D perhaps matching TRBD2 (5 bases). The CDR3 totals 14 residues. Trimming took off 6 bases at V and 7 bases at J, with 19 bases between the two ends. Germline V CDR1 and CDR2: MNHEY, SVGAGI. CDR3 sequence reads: CASSPLGKGVEQYF. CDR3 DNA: TGTGCCAGCAGCCCCTTGGGCAAGGGAGTTGAGCAGTACTTC.

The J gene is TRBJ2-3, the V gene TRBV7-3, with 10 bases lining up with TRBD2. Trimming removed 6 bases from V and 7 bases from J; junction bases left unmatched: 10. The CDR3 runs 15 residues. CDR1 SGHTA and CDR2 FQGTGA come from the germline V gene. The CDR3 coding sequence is TGTGCCAGCAGGGTCCCTAGCGGGGGCAAAAATACGCAGTATTTT. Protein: CASRVPSGGKNTQYF.

This CDR3 reads CASSLWASGLAGANVLTF. CDR3 DNA: TGTGCCAGCAGCTTGTGGGCTAGCGGGCTGGCTGGGGCCAACGTCCTGACTTTC. The chain recombines TRBV5-4 with TRBJ2-6; 8 bases map to TRBD2. Germline V gives CDR1 SGHNT, CDR2 YYREEE (reference sequence). The CDR3 loop spans 18 amino acids. V lost 1 base, J lost 2 bases, and 8 bases stayed unmatched.

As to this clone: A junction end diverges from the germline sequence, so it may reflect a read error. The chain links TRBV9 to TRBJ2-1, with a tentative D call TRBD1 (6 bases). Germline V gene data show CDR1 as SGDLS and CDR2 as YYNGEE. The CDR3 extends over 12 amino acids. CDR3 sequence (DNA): TGTGCTAGCAGCGTAGAGGGGGATGAGCAGTTCTTC. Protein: CASSVEGDEQFF. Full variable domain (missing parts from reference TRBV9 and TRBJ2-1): DSGVTQTPKHLITATGQRVTLRCSPRSGDLSVYWYQQSLDQGLQFLIQYYNGEERAKGNILERFSAQQFPDLHSELNLSSLELGDSALYFCASSVEGDEQFFGPGTRLTVL.

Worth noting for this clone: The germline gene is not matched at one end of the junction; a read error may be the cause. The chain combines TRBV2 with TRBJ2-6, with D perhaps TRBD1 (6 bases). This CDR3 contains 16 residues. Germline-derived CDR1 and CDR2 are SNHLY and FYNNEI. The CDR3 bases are TGTGCCAGCAGTCGGACAGCCCTCTCTGGGGTCAACGTCCTGACTTTC. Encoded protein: CASSRTALSGVNVLTF.

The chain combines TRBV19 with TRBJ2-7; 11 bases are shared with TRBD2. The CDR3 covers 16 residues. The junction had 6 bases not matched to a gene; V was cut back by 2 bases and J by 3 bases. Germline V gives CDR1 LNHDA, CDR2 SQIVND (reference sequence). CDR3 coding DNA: TGTGCCAGTAGTATACGGCTCCTAGCGGGGGGCTACGAGCAGTACTTC. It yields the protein CASSIRLLAGGYEQYF.

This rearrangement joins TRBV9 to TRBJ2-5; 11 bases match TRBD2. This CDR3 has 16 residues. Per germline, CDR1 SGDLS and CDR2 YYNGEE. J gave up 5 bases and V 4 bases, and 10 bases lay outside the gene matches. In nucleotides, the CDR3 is TGTGCCAGCAGCTTTAGCGGGGGGGCCACCAAGGAGACCCAGTACTTC. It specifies CASSFSGGATKETQYF. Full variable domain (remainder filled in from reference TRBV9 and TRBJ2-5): DSGVTQTPKHLITATGQRVTLRCSPRSGDLSVYWYQQSLDQGLQFLIQYYNGEERAKGNILERFSAQQFPDLHSELNLSSLELGDSALYFCASSFSGGATKETQYFGPGTRLLVL.

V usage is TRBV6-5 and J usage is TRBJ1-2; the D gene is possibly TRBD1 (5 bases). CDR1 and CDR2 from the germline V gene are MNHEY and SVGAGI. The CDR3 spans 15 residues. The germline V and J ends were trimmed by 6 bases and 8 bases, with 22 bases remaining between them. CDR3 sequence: CASSEMGGVVSGYTF. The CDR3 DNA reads TGTGCCAGCAGCGAGATGGGAGGGGTTGTGAGCGGCTACACCTTC.

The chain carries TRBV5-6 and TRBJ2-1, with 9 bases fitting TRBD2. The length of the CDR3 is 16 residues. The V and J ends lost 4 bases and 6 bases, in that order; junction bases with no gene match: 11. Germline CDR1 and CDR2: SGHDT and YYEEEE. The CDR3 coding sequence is TGTGCCAGCAGCCCGTGGAGGCGGGGGGGCGGCAATGAGCAGTTCTTC. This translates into CASSPWRRGGGNEQFF.

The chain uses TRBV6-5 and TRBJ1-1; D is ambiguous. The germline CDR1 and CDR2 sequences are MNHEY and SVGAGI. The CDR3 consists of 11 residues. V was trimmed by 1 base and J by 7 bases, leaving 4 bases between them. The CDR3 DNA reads TGTGCCAGCAGTTACTGTATTGAAGCTTTCTTT. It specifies CASSYCIEAFF.

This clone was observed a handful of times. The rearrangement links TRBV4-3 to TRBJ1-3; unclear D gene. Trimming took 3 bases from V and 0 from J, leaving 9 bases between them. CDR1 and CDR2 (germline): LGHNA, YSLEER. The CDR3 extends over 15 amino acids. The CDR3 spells CASSQLQLSGNTIYF. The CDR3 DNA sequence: TGCGCCAGCAGCCAGTTACAGCTCTCTGGAAACACCATATATTTT.

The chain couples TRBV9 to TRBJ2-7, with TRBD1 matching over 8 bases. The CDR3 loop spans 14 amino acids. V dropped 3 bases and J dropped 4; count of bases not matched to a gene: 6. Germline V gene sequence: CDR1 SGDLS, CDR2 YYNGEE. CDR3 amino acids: CASSAWDRSYEQYF. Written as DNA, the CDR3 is TGTGCCAGCAGCGCTTGGGACAGGTCTTACGAGCAGTACTTC.

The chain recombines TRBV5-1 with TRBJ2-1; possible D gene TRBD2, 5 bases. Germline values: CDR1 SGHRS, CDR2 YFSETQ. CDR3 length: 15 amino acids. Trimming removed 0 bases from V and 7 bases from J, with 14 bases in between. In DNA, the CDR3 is TGCGCCAGCAGCTTGGCCACGGAGGCTGTGAATGAGCAGTTCTTC. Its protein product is CASSLATEAVNEQFF.

Written as DNA, the CDR3 is TGCAGCGCCGACCCTACGGGTTCAAGCACAGATACGCAGTATTTT. Protein sequence: CSADPTGSSTDTQYF. The rearrangement joins TRBV29-1 to TRBJ2-3; D call uncertain. Per the germline V gene, CDR1 is SQVTM and CDR2 is ANQGSEA. The CDR3 runs to 15 residues. Trimming shortened V by 7 bases and J by 0 bases, and 17 bases separated the two germline ends.

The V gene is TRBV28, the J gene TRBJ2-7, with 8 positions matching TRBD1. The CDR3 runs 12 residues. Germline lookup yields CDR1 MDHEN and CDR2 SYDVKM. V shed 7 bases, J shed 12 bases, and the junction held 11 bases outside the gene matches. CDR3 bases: TGTGCCAGCAACCCCGGGACAGGCCGAAGGTACTTC. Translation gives CASNPGTGRRYF.

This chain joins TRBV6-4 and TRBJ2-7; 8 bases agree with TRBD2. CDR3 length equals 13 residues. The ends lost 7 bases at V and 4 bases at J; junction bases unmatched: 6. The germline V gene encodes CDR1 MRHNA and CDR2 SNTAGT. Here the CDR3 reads CASTGTRRYEQYF. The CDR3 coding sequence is TGTGCCAGCACCGGGACTAGGAGATACGAGCAGTACTTC.

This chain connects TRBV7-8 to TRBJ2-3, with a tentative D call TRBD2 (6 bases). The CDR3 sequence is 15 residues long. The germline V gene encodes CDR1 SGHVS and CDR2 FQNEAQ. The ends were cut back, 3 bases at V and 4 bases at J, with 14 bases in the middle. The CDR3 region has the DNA TGTGCCAGCAGCTTCTGGGCTAGCGACGCAGATACGCAGTATTTT. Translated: CASSFWASDADTQYF. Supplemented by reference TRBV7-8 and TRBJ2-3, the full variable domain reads GAGVSQSPRYKVAKRGQDVALRCDPISGHVSLFWYQQALGQGPEFLTYFQNEAQLDKSGLPSDRFFAERPEGSVSTLKIQRTQQEDSAVYLCASSFWASDADTQYFGPGTRLTVL.

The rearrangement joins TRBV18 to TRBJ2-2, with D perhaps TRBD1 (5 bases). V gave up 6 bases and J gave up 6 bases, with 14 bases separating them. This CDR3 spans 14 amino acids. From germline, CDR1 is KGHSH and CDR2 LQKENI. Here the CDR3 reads CASSTTWGSGELFF. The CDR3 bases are TGTGCCAGCTCCACGACATGGGGCTCCGGGGAGCTGTTTTTT. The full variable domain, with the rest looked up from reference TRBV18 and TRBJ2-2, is NAGVMQNPRHLVRRRGQEARLRCSPMKGHSHVYWYRQLPEEGLKFMVYLQKENIIDESGMPKERFSAEFPKEGPSILRIQQVVRGDSAAYFCASSTTWGSGELFFGEGSRLTVL.

CDR3 amino acids: CASSLMGGDQETQYF. The CDR3 DNA reads TGTGCCAGCAGTCTCATGGGTGGAGACCAAGAGACCCAGTACTTC. The V call is TRBV6-5, the J call TRBJ2-5; D unresolved. Germline-derived CDR1 and CDR2 are MNHEY and SVGAGI. This CDR3 contains 15 residues. Deletions cut 5 bases from V and 0 bases from J, with 13 bases between.

CDR3 loop: CAWSGSPRTGTQYF. In DNA, the CDR3 is TGTGCCTGGAGTGGCTCCCCCAGAACAGGGACCCAGTACTTC. The chain joins TRBV30 to TRBJ2-5; possibly TRBD1 for D (5 bases). The V end lost 1 base, the J end lost 7 bases, and 16 bases lay between the germline ends. CDR1 is GTSNPN and CDR2 is SVGIG in the germline V gene (reference sequence). The CDR3 consists of 14 residues.

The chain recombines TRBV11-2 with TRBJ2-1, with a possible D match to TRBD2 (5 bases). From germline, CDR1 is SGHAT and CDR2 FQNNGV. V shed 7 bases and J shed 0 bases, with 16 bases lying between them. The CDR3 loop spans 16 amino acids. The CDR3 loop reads CASTLGSGGSYNEQFF. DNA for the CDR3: TGTGCCAGCACTCTAGGGAGCGGAGGCTCCTACAATGAGCAGTTCTTC.

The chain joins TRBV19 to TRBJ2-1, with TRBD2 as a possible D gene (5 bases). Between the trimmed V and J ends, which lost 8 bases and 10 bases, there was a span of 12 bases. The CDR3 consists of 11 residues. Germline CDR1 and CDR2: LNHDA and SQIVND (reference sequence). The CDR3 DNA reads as TGTGCCAGTCGCCGGGAATCGGAGCAGTTCTTC. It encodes CASRRESEQFF.

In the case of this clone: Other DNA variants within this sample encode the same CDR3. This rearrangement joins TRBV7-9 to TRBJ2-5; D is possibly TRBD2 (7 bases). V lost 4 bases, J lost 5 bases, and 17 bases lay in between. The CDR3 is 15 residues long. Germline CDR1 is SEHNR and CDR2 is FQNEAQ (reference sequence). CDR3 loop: CASSSWRGLQETQYF. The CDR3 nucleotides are TGTGCCAGCAGCTCGTGGCGGGGGCTCCAGGAGACCCAGTACTTC.